This entry features one T cell receptor beta chain sequence. The antigen is unknown. The sample is drawn from a study of CD8 T cells in ankylosing spondylitis. General observations from the study: Significant enrichment of disease-linked clones was reported in matched ankylosing spondylitis synovial fluid. Typical of ankylosing spondylitis blood, it appeared, was a TCR beta motif of several highly homologous variants.

Molecular-barcoded quantitative 5'-RACE produced these TCR beta libraries. One entry per CDR3 protein, called by TCRdb with MiXCR from the 5' RACE reads. In the table there are hundreds of thousands of distinct CDR3 sequences, roughly 18% of which are singletons. This CDR3 region has 16 residues. The V and J ends lost 5 bases and 9 bases, in that order; junction bases with no gene match: 13. Germline-derived CDR1 and CDR2 are PRHDT and FYEKMQ (reference sequence). The TCR comes from a male donor with ankylosing spondylitis. The sample consisted of blood, either unsorted or a sorted T cell fraction (not recorded which). The chain uses TRBV13 and TRBJ2-1; 10 nucleotides match TRBD2. In DNA form, the CDR3 reads TGTGCCAGCAGCCACCGCGGCAGCGGGAGGGGGGGTGAGCAGTTCTTC. It codes for CASSHRGSGRGGEQFF.